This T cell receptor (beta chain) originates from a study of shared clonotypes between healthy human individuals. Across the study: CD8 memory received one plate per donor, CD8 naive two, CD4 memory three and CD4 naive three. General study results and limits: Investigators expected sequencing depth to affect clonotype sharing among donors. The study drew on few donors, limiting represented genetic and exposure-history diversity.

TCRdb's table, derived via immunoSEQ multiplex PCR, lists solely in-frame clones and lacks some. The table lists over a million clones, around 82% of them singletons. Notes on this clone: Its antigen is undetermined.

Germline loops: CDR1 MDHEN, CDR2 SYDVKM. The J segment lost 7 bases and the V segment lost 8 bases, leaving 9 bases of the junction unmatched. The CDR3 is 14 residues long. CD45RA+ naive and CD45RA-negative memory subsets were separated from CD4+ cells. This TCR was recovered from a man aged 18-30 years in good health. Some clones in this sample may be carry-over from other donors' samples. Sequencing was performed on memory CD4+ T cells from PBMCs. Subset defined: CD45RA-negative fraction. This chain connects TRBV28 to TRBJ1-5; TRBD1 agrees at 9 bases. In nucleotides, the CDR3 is TGTGCCAGCCTTACCACAGGGGGCGGGCAGCCCCAGCATTTT. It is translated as CASLTTGGGQPQHF.